In this sample, the clone carrying this T cell receptor beta chain turned up a few times. What it binds is unknown. The V gene's germline CDR1 is SGHTA and CDR2 FQGNSA. The CDR3 spans 15 residues. The trim removed 4 bases at V and 8 bases at J, leaving 6 bases unmatched. The data originate from a study of T cell repertoires in cytomegalovirus infection. Overall study context: Based on public TCR beta signatures, there were indications of CMV infection and of a matching HLA type.

Study-wide results and limits: Clonotype analysis showed dominance of the ex vivo response by HLA-C-restricted CMV-specific TCR beta clonotypes.

TCRdb analysed the reads with MiXCR anew, one entry per CDR3 protein. The sample consists of roughly 45,000 distinct CDR3 sequences, about 21% of them appearing once. The chain employs TRBV7-2 and TRBJ2-1; 12 bases line up with TRBD2. The receptor was isolated from a human donor in good health (CMV status not recorded). Some clones in this sample may be carry-over from other donors' samples. Sample: CD8+ T cells from cultured PBMCs, taken from culture after CMV antigen stimulation. CDR3 nucleotide sequence: TGTGCCAGCAGCTCTAGCGGGAGGGCCGGCGATGAGCAGTTCTTC. Protein: CASSSSGRAGDEQFF.